The rows below give T cell receptor beta chains drawn from one sample of a study of CD8 T cells in Susac syndrome. TCRdb reprocessed the immunoSEQ multiplex PCR reads via MiXCR and lists one record per CDR3 protein. The sample has around 300,000 distinct CDR3 sequences, approximately 91% seen once. Source material: CD8+ T cells from PBMCs. The receptor source for this set is a human donor with multiple sclerosis. Both conserved end residues are part of each CDR3. A D gene is named only where the DNA matches it firmly. Expanded clones are given a class, and other clones once, few, many or no size at all.

D: NA
J: TRBJ1-1
size: NA
V: TRBV2
DNA: TGTGCCAGCGTATGGATGAACACTGAAGCTTTCTTT
CDR3: CASVWMNTEAFF

D: TRBD1
J: TRBJ1-5
size: NA
V: TRBV5-6
DNA: TGTGCCAGCAGCGGGGGACAGGGTTTCGTTCAGCCCCAGCATTTT
CDR3: CASSGGQGFVQPQHF

D: TRBD2
J: TRBJ2-1
size: NA
V: TRBV12-3/TRBV12-4
DNA: TGTGCCAGCAGCCTACTAGCGGGAGTTTACAATGAGCAGTTCTTC
CDR3: CASSLLAGVYNEQFF

D: TRBD2
J: TRBJ2-1
size: NA
V: TRBV7-9
DNA: TGTGCCAGTGGAGGACTAGCGGGGGGGCCCAATGAGCAGTTCTTC
CDR3: CASGGLAGGPNEQFF

D: TRBD2
J: TRBJ2-7
size: NA
V: TRBV13
DNA: TGTGCCAGCAGCCGGACTAGCGGGAACGAGCAGTACTTC
CDR3: CASSRTSGNEQYF

D: NA
J: TRBJ2-7
size: few
V: TRBV30
DNA: TGTGCCTGGAGTCCCGAGACCTCCTACGAGCAGTACTTC
CDR3: CAWSPETSYEQYF

D: NA
J: TRBJ1-4
size: NA
V: TRBV12-3/TRBV12-4
DNA: TGTGCCAGCAGTATGCCGGGACATCGCGGGGAAAAACTGTTTTTT
CDR3: CASSMPGHRGEKLFF

D: TRBD1
J: TRBJ1-1
size: NA
V: TRBV19
DNA: TGTGCCACCACGGCCTACGGACAGGCGAACACTGAAGCTTTCTTT
CDR3: CATTAYGQANTEAFF

D: NA
J: TRBJ1-2
size: few
V: TRBV7-2
DNA: TGTGCCAGCAGCTTAGTGTACAGGGCGGTAGATGGCTACACCTTC
CDR3: CASSLVYRAVDGYTF

D: NA
J: TRBJ2-7
size: once
V: TRBV7-9
DNA: TGTGCCAGCAGCCCATGGGGGAGTTACGAGCAGTACTTC
CDR3: CASSPWGSYEQYF

D: NA
J: TRBJ2-7
size: once
V: TRBV7-9
DNA: TGTGCCAGCAGCTTATTTACGAACCCCTACGAGCAGTACTTC
CDR3: CASSLFTNPYEQYF

D: NA
J: TRBJ2-7
size: NA
V: TRBV13
DNA: TGTGCCAGCAGCGCAGAATTCGGACGGAACGAGCAGTACTTC
CDR3: CASSAEFGRNEQYF

D: NA
J: TRBJ2-7
size: NA
V: TRBV28
DNA: TGTGCCAGCAGTTCCTCCGGGACCCACGAGCAGTACTTC
CDR3: CASSSSGTHEQYF

D: NA
J: TRBJ2-3
size: NA
V: TRBV29-1
DNA: TGCAGCGCGGAGGTAACAGATACGCAGTATTTT
CDR3: CSAEVTDTQYF

D: NA
J: TRBJ2-1
size: NA
V: TRBV19
DNA: TGTGCCAGTAGAACTAGCACAAGCTCCTACAATGAGCAGTTCTTC
CDR3: CASRTSTSSYNEQFF

D: NA
J: TRBJ2-3
size: NA
V: TRBV5-8
DNA: TGTGCCAGCAGCTTGGGGACTCAGAACACAGATACGCAGTATTTT
CDR3: CASSLGTQNTDTQYF

D: NA
J: TRBJ1-2
size: NA
V: TRBV20-1
DNA: TGCAGTGCTCCAACCCAGCCCCAGGGCCCGGGTGGCTACACCTTC
CDR3: CSAPTQPQGPGGYTF

D: NA
J: TRBJ1-5
size: few
V: TRBV6-5
DNA: TGTGCCAGCAGTTACTCGATGGCAGGCGGCAATCAGCCCCAGCATTTT
CDR3: CASSYSMAGGNQPQHF

D: NA
J: TRBJ2-5
size: NA
V: TRBV20-1
DNA: TGCAGTGCTACCTTAGCGGACGCCCAAGAGACCCAGTACTTC
CDR3: CSATLADAQETQYF

D: TRBD2
J: TRBJ2-7
size: NA
V: TRBV27
DNA: TGTGCCAGCGCAGGCGGGGGGGCCCCGGGGTACGAGCAGTACTTC
CDR3: CASAGGGAPGYEQYF

D: NA
J: TRBJ2-7
size: NA
V: TRBV28
DNA: TGTGCCAGCAGTTTGGTGGCTCCTACCTACGAGCAGTACTTC
CDR3: CASSLVAPTYEQYF

D: NA
J: TRBJ2-2
size: NA
V: TRBV19
DNA: TGTGCCAGCCGCCTGGGGGCGGGACTCGGGGAGCTGTTTTTT
CDR3: CASRLGAGLGELFF

D: NA
J: TRBJ2-5
size: NA
V: TRBV30
DNA: TGTGCCTGGAGTTTGGGAGCGGGCCCTCAAGAGACCCAGTACTTC
CDR3: CAWSLGAGPQETQYF

D: NA
J: TRBJ2-7
size: NA
V: TRBV27
DNA: TGTGCCAGCAGTGTTGCTATGCCCTACGAGCAGTACTTC
CDR3: CASSVAMPYEQYF

D: NA
J: TRBJ1-1
size: few
V: TRBV6-1
DNA: TGTGCCAGCAGGGCCTCAGAAAACACTGAAGCTTTCTTT
CDR3: CASRASENTEAFF

D: TRBD2
J: TRBJ2-1
size: once
V: TRBV23-1
DNA: TGCGCCAGCAGTCATACCTGGGGAGGGGCCGGAGCGGGAGAGGGCAATGAGCAGTTCTTC
CDR3: CASSHTWGGAGAGEGNEQFF

D: NA
J: TRBJ2-3
size: few
V: TRBV12-3/TRBV12-4
DNA: TGTGCCAGCAGTTTCCTTTCAGATACGCAGTATTTT
CDR3: CASSFLSDTQYF

D: NA
J: TRBJ2-4
size: NA
V: TRBV29-1
DNA: TGCAGCGTTGAAGCGAAATTCGCCGGGATGGGAGCCAAAAACATTCAGTACTTC
CDR3: CSVEAKFAGMGAKNIQYF

D: NA
J: TRBJ2-5
size: NA
V: TRBV5-8
DNA: TGTGCCAGCACCCTTGGCCTAATCCAAGAGACCCAGTACTTC
CDR3: CASTLGLIQETQYF

D: NA
J: TRBJ2-1
size: NA
V: TRBV5-1
DNA: TGCGCCACCCAGACGGACAACCCGCAAAGTGGGCACAATGAGCAGTTCTTC
CDR3: CATQTDNPQSGHNEQFF

D: NA
J: TRBJ1-1
size: NA
V: TRBV6-5
DNA: TGTGCCAGCAGTTACGATTCAAACACTGAAGCTTTCTTT
CDR3: CASSYDSNTEAFF

D: TRBD2
J: TRBJ2-1
size: NA
V: TRBV7-2
DNA: TGTGCCAGCAGCCGAACTAGCGGGGGGGGAAATGAGCAGTTCTTC
CDR3: CASSRTSGGGNEQFF

D: NA
J: TRBJ1-1
size: NA
V: TRBV13
DNA: TGTGCCAGCAGCTTGCCCGGGGGGTCTGAAGCTTTCTTT
CDR3: CASSLPGGSEAFF

D: TRBD2
J: TRBJ2-2
size: NA
V: TRBV5-1
DNA: TGCGCCAGCAGCTTGCCACTAGCGGGGGTCACCGGGGAGCTGTTTTTT
CDR3: CASSLPLAGVTGELFF

D: NA
J: TRBJ2-1
size: once
V: TRBV7-3
DNA: TGTGCCAGCAGCTTAACAGTTACTGAGCAGTTCTTC
CDR3: CASSLTVTEQFF

D: TRBD2
J: TRBJ2-1
size: NA
V: TRBV3-1
DNA: TGTGCCAGCAGCCAATTGAGCGGGGTTGTTGCCTACAATGAGCAGTTCTTC
CDR3: CASSQLSGVVAYNEQFF

D: NA
J: TRBJ2-7
size: NA
V: TRBV5-1
DNA: TGCGCCAGCAGCTTGTTGGGGGGGACAGGAGGATACGAGCAGTACTTC
CDR3: CASSLLGGTGGYEQYF

D: NA
J: TRBJ1-3
size: NA
V: TRBV5-6
DNA: TGTGCCAGCAGCCCCCTAGAGGGAAACACCATATATTTT
CDR3: CASSPLEGNTIYF

D: TRBD1
J: TRBJ1-5
size: NA
V: TRBV6-6
DNA: TGTGCCAACAGTGTCCCGACAGGGGCAATCAAACCCCAGCATTTT
CDR3: CANSVPTGAIKPQHF

D: TRBD1
J: TRBJ1-4
size: NA
V: TRBV12-3/TRBV12-4
DNA: TGTGCCAGCAGCCAGACAGGGGGCATTGAAAAACTGTTTTTT
CDR3: CASSQTGGIEKLFF

D: NA
J: TRBJ2-7
size: NA
V: TRBV6-1
DNA: TGTGCCAGCAGGGGGATAGGCGGGAACGAGCAGTACTTC
CDR3: CASRGIGGNEQYF